The 27 T cell receptor beta chains below come from one sample, sequenced in a study of blood T cell repertoires in COVID-19. The repertoire was sequenced with immunoSEQ multiplex PCR; TCRdb's copy has only in-frame clones and lacks some. Of approximately 300,000 clones listed, 90% were seen once; the top ten hold about 4%. Sequencing used PBMCs or T cells enriched from blood (not recorded which). The source is a woman younger than 45 who had been exposed to COVID-19.

The chain is built from TRBV25-1 and TRBJ2-3, with a tentative D call TRBD2 (5 bases). The V gene lost 5 bases and the J gene lost 4 bases, with 16 bases spanning the gap. There are 15 residues in the CDR3. Germline V lookup: CDR1 MGHDK, CDR2 SYGVNS. As DNA, the CDR3 is TGTGCCAGCAGTCGTGAGGGAATCGGACCAGATACGCAGTATTTT. As protein: CASSREGIGPDTQYF. Drawing the rest from reference TRBV25-1 and TRBJ2-3, the complete variable domain is EADIYQTPRYLVIGTGKKITLECSQTMGHDKMYWYQQDPGMELHLIHYSYGVNSTEKGDLSSESTVSRIRTEHFPLTLESARPSHTSQYLCASSREGIGPDTQYFGPGTRLTVL.

The V and J genes are TRBV7-9 and TRBJ1-2; D gene ambiguous. V lost 4 bases and J 1 base, leaving 19 bases between the germline ends. CDR1 is SEHNR and CDR2 is FQNEAQ in the germline V gene (reference sequence). CDR3 length: 17 residues. The CDR3 reads CASSYDPYSILNYGYTF. The CDR3 region has the DNA TGTGCCAGCAGCTATGATCCTTACTCTATACTTAACTATGGCTACACCTTC.

This chain connects TRBV6-5 to TRBJ1-2, with TRBD1 identical over 7 bases. The germline V gene has CDR1 MNHEY and CDR2 SVGAGI. This CDR3 has 13 residues. The V and J ends lost 3 bases and 4 bases, in that order; junction bases with no gene match: 2. CDR3 coding DNA: TGTGCCAGCAGTTATGGACAGGTCTATGGCTACACCTTC. Amino acid sequence: CASSYGQVYGYTF.

This clone was observed a handful of times. The rearrangement joins TRBV6-5 to TRBJ1-2; TRBD1 agrees at 10 bases. The V and J ends lost 7 bases and 2 bases, in that order; junction bases with no gene match: 4. The CDR3 totals 14 residues. CDR1 and CDR2 from the germline V gene are MNHEY and SVGAGI. The CDR3 nucleotides read TGTGCCAGCATTCTGACAGGGGGCAACTATGGCTACACCTTC. Protein product: CASILTGGNYGYTF.

V gene TRBV7-9 combines with J gene TRBJ1-1, with D possibly being TRBD1 (5 bases). Per the germline V gene, CDR1 is SEHNR and CDR2 is FQNEAQ (reference sequence). CDR3 length equals 15 residues. V gave up 4 bases and J gave up 0 bases, with 12 bases separating them. As DNA, the CDR3 is TGTGCCAGCAGCTGGGGCGGGAGCTTGAACACTGAAGCTTTCTTT. As protein: CASSWGGSLNTEAFF.

The chain uses TRBV20-1 and TRBJ1-2, with a possible D match to TRBD1 (6 bases). V lost 3 bases and J 8 bases, leaving 7 bases between the germline ends. Per germline, CDR1 DFQATT and CDR2 SNEGSKA (reference sequence). The CDR3 has 10 amino acids. The DNA of the CDR3 is TGCAGTGCTAGTGGACAGGGCTACACCTTC. This translates into CSASGQGYTF.

This clone is a singleton in its sample. The V gene is TRBV23-1, the J gene TRBJ1-1; 9 bases map to TRBD1. TRBV23-1 has ORF status, its function being uncertain. J was trimmed by 2 bases and V by 5 bases; bases with no gene match: 9. The CDR3 is 16 amino acids. For the CDR3, the DNA is TGCGCCAGCAGTTACCTTAGGACAGGGGACAACACTGAAGCTTTCTTT. It specifies CASSYLRTGDNTEAFF.

This chain joins TRBV12-3 or TRBV12-4 and TRBJ1-2; D perhaps matches TRBD1 (5 bases). Deletions cut 3 bases from V and 6 bases from J, with 11 bases between. The CDR3 is made up of 13 amino acids. This chain's CDR3 is CASSLMRGNGYTF. DNA of the CDR3: TGTGCCAGCAGTTTGATGCGGGGGAATGGCTACACCTTC.

This sequence joins TRBV5-1 and TRBJ2-7, with 8 positions matching TRBD2. The CDR3 is 15 residues long. After removal of 1 base from V and 5 bases from J, the junction contained 8 bases not matched to a gene. CDR1 and CDR2 from the germline V gene are SGHRS and YFSETQ. CDR3 DNA sequence: TGCGCCAGCAGCTTGTTAAGCGGGGGAAGAGACGAGCAGTACTTC. Amino acids: CASSLLSGGRDEQYF. Full variable domain (outside the CDR3, taken from reference TRBV5-1 and TRBJ2-7): KAGVTQTPRYLIKTRGQQVTLSCSPISGHRSVSWYQQTPGQGLQFLFEYFSETQRNKGNFPGRFSGRQFSNSRSEMNVSTLELGDSALYLCASSLLSGGRDEQYFGPGTRLTVT.

This clone was found a few times. The chain carries TRBV7-2 and TRBJ2-3, with no clear D. This CDR3 spans 14 amino acids. The V end was cut by 5 bases, the J end by 0 bases, with 9 bases between. From germline, CDR1 is SGHTA and CDR2 FQGNSA. The CDR3 DNA reads TGTGCCAGCAGCCAGACACGGAGCACAGATACGCAGTATTTT. This gives the protein CASSQTRSTDTQYF.

The chain couples TRBV29-1 to TRBJ2-5; TRBD2 is a possible D gene (7 bases). The ends were cut back, 7 bases at V and 5 bases at J, with 17 bases in the middle. Germline V lookup: CDR1 SQVTM, CDR2 ANQGSEA. The CDR3 is 13 residues long. CDR3 in DNA: TGCAGCGCTCGAGGGGGGGGGATGGAGACCCAGTACTTC. It encodes CSARGGGMETQYF.

The chain joins TRBV6-6 to TRBJ1-5; 11 positions match TRBD1. Germline values: CDR1 MNHNY, CDR2 SVGAGI (reference sequence). The V segment lost 5 bases and the J segment 5 bases; nucleotides outside the gene matches: 5. The CDR3 runs 15 residues. CDR3 sequence reads: CASSLRDRGDQPQHF. The CDR3 DNA reads TGTGCCAGCAGTCTTCGGGACAGGGGGGATCAGCCCCAGCATTTT.

The chain couples TRBV11-3 to TRBJ1-5; maybe TRBD1 (6 bases). Between the trimmed V and J ends, which lost 3 bases and 0 bases, there was a span of 15 bases. The length of the CDR3 is 17 residues. Germline V gives CDR1 SGHNT, CDR2 YENEEA. CDR3: CASSFRGPTLSNQPQHF. The DNA for the CDR3 is TGTGCCAGCAGCTTCAGGGGACCCACCCTTAGCAATCAGCCCCAGCATTTT.

CDR3 in DNA: TGCGCCAGCAGCCTACAGGCCCCCCAAGAGACCCAGTACTTC. This encodes CASSLQAPQETQYF. The chain couples TRBV5-1 to TRBJ2-5; TRBD1 is a possible D gene (5 bases). This CDR3 has 14 residues. Germline V lookup: CDR1 SGHRS, CDR2 YFSETQ. Deletions cut 4 bases from V and 1 base from J, with 11 bases between.

J is TRBJ1-2 and V is TRBV29-1; D remains unclear. Germline V gene sequence: CDR1 SQVTM, CDR2 ANQGSEA. Trimming stripped 0 bases from V and 8 bases from J, with 19 bases between. The CDR3 is made up of 15 amino acids. The CDR3 DNA is TGCAGCGTTGAAGAGATGATCCGTCCGGTGGGCGGCTACACCTTC. Translating gives CSVEEMIRPVGGYTF.

The V gene is TRBV5-1, the J gene TRBJ2-2; 9 bases line up with TRBD2. J gave up 2 bases and V 0 bases, and 2 bases lay outside the gene matches. The CDR3 sequence is 16 residues long. The V gene's germline CDR1 is SGHRS and CDR2 YFSETQ. The CDR3 nucleotides are TGCGCCAGCAGCTTGGAGCGGGGGGCCAACACCGGGGAGCTGTTTTTT. It is translated as CASSLERGANTGELFF.

The V call is TRBV5-8, the J call TRBJ1-2; tentatively, D is TRBD1 (6 bases). The CDR3 runs to 13 residues. The germline CDR1 and CDR2 sequences are SGHTS and YDEGEE. V was trimmed by 9 bases and J by 6 bases, leaving 18 bases between them. The CDR3 DNA is TGTGCCAACCGACACAGGGAAGTAGATGGCTACACCTTC. Translating gives CANRHREVDGYTF.

The chain employs TRBV28 and TRBJ1-2; D is perhaps TRBD1 (6 bases). This CDR3 is built from 12 residues. V was cut by 5 bases and J by 7 bases, with 11 bases left in between. Germline loops: CDR1 MDHEN, CDR2 SYDVKM. The CDR3 sequence is CASSITGFGYTF. In nucleotides, the CDR3 is TGTGCCAGCAGTATAACAGGGTTTGGCTACACCTTC.

In this sample, this clone turned up a few times. The chain has TRBV11-2 and TRBJ1-5, with D maybe TRBD1 (6 bases). The CDR3 consists of 14 residues. V shed 2 bases and J shed 7 bases, with 12 bases lying between them. The germline V gene encodes CDR1 SGHAT and CDR2 FQNNGV. The CDR3 nucleotides read TGTGCCAGCAGCTTAACCAGGGGTGGACAGCCCCAGCATTTT. This sequence encodes CASSLTRGGQPQHF.

This chain joins TRBV9 and TRBJ2-3; D possibly corresponds to TRBD1 (6 bases). Germline V gene lookup returns CDR1 SGDLS and CDR2 YYNGEE. V was cut by 4 bases and J by 4 bases, with 10 bases left in between. The CDR3 covers 13 residues. The CDR3 DNA sequence: TGTGCCAGCAGCCCTCGGACAGCAGATACGCAGTATTTT. It specifies CASSPRTADTQYF.

The rearrangement joins TRBV2 to TRBJ2-4; D not resolved. The CDR3 runs 11 residues. CDR1 and CDR2 from the germline V gene are SNHLY and FYNNEI. V lost 4 bases to trimming and J lost 15 bases, with 13 bases between them. CDR3 protein: CASSGLARWYF. The CDR3 nucleotides are TGTGCCAGCAGTGGACTGGCTCGGTGGTACTTC.

The V call is TRBV23-1, the J call TRBJ1-2; TRBD1 matches 9 bases. TRBV23-1 belongs to the ORF category, with a function that is uncertain. CDR3 length: 15 residues. V dropped 0 bases and J dropped 3; count of bases not matched to a gene: 2. The CDR3 DNA reads TGCGCCAGCAGTCAATCGGACAGGGGCTACTATGGCTACACCTTC. Translated: CASSQSDRGYYGYTF.

The J gene is TRBJ2-2, the V gene TRBV6-5; TRBD2 matches at 7 bases. The CDR3 has 14 residues. The junction had 9 bases not matched to a gene; V was cut back by 6 bases and J by 8 bases. Germline V CDR1 and CDR2: MNHEY, SVGAGI. For the CDR3, the DNA is TGTGCCAGCAGGGGACTAAGAACAACAGGGGAGCTGTTTTTT. Translated: CASRGLRTTGELFF.

The gene calls are TRBV2 and TRBJ1-1; D not resolved. CDR3 length: 16 amino acids. The germline V gene has CDR1 SNHLY and CDR2 FYNNEI. V dropped 2 bases and J dropped 11 bases, with 24 bases sitting between them. In DNA, the CDR3 is TGTGCCAGCAGTGAACCCCAAGGGATGGCCGGGGATCGGGCTTTCTTT. Translation gives CASSEPQGMAGDRAFF.

The chain is built from TRBV10-1 and TRBJ1-2, with TRBD1 matching 7 bases. Trimming took 3 bases from V and 0 from J; bases not matched to a gene: 13. This CDR3 spans 18 amino acids. Germline CDR1 and CDR2: WNHNN and SYGVQD (reference sequence). CDR3 sequence reads: CASSEPLDRTRPNYGYTF. CDR3 bases: TGCGCCAGCAGTGAACCCTTGGACAGGACCAGACCTAACTATGGCTACACCTTC.

The CDR3 sequence: CASSPRDRSEKLFF. DNA of the CDR3: TGTGCCAGCAGTCCTAGGGACAGGAGTGAAAAACTGTTTTTT. The rearrangement links TRBV7-8 to TRBJ1-4; 8 bases line up with TRBD1. The CDR3 is 14 amino acids. Germline CDR1 reads SGHVS; CDR2 reads FQNEAQ. V lost 6 bases, J lost 7 bases, and 7 bases stayed unmatched.

This chain links TRBV6-6 with TRBJ2-2, with a weak D call TRBD1 (6 bases). This CDR3 has 15 residues. Germline V gene data show CDR1 as MNHNY and CDR2 as SVGAGI (reference sequence). The V and J ends lost 2 bases and 4 bases respectively, with 11 bases between them. The chain's CDR3 is CASSYRTALTGELFF. As DNA, the CDR3 is TGTGCCAGCAGTTACAGGACAGCGCTCACCGGGGAGCTGTTTTTT.